These 20 T cell receptor beta chains originate from one sample sequenced in a study of blood T cell repertoires in COVID-19. The table came from immunoSEQ multiplex PCR; TCRdb's copy has only in-frame clones and leaves some out. In the table there are roughly 410,000 clones, about 91% of which are singletons. Sequences were obtained from peripheral blood. All receptors derive from a woman aged 40 to 50 with COVID-19, enrolled during active disease.

The rearrangement joins TRBV3-1 (or the pseudogene TRBV3-2) to TRBJ1-2; 9 bases map to TRBD1. Trimming removed 2 bases from V and 7 bases from J; junction bases left unmatched: 11. Germline V gives CDR1 LGHDT, CDR2 YNNKEL (reference sequence). The CDR3 loop spans 16 amino acids. CDR3 sequence (DNA): TGTGCCAGCAGCCAACTCCCGGGACAGGGTATATCTGGCTACACCTTC. Protein: CASSQLPGQGISGYTF.

The sample holds one count of this clone. The chain recombines TRBV12-3 or TRBV12-4 with TRBJ2-7, with D tentatively TRBD1 (5 bases). Between the trimmed V and J ends, which lost 5 bases and 7 bases, there was a span of 15 bases. The CDR3 has 13 amino acids. CDR3 sequence (DNA): TGTGCCAGCAGTCTCTCGACAGCCAGGGAGCAGTACTTC. Translated: CASSLSTAREQYF.

This clone occurred many times. The chain's CDR3 is CASSETVGVGPRAQHF. CDR3 bases: TGTGCCAGCAGTGAAACAGTCGGAGTGGGGCCCAGGGCCCAGCATTTT. The rearrangement joins TRBV6-1 to TRBJ1-5; D may be TRBD1 (5 bases). Germline assignment: CDR1 MNHNS and CDR2 SASEGT. This CDR3 has 16 amino acids. Trimming stripped 2 bases from V and 11 bases from J, with 22 bases between.

Only a few counts were recorded for this clone. V gene TRBV30 combines with J gene TRBJ1-5; 7 bases match TRBD1. V shed 4 bases and J 4 bases; nucleotides not matched to a gene: 7. The CDR3 runs to 14 residues. Germline loops: CDR1 GTSNPN, CDR2 SVGIG (reference sequence). The CDR3 loop is CAWNTGTVNQPQHF. The CDR3 DNA reads TGTGCCTGGAACACAGGGACAGTTAATCAGCCCCAGCATTTT.

The genes are TRBV4-1 and TRBJ2-3; D not resolved. This CDR3 is 15 amino acids long. CDR1 is MGHRA, CDR2 YSYEKL, per germline. V was clipped by 2 bases and J by 0 bases, with 9 bases between them. CDR3 amino acids: CASSQPASSTDTQYF. The CDR3 DNA sequence: TGCGCCAGCAGCCAACCAGCGTCTAGCACAGATACGCAGTATTTT.

The rearrangement uses TRBV29-1 and TRBJ1-3; D might be TRBD1 (5 bases). Trimming cost V 0 bases and J 4 bases, with 13 bases left between them. Germline V lookup: CDR1 SQVTM, CDR2 ANQGSEA. The CDR3 extends over 15 amino acids. The CDR3 protein is CSVEDRRGTGNTIYF. In DNA form, the CDR3 reads TGCAGCGTTGAAGATCGTAGGGGAACGGGAAACACCATATATTTT. Full variable domain (remainder filled in from reference TRBV29-1 and TRBJ1-3): SAVISQKPSRDICQRGTSLTIQCQVDSQVTMMFWYRQQPGQSLTLIATANQGSEATYESGFVIDKFPISRPNLTFSTLTVSNMSPEDSSIYLCSVEDRRGTGNTIYFGEGSWLTVV.

This clone is a singleton in its sample. The chain uses TRBV6-5 and TRBJ1-1; 7 bases are a match to TRBD1. V was clipped by 6 bases and J by 5 bases; unmatched bases: 9. Germline CDR1 MNHEY, CDR2 SVGAGI. The CDR3 is 14 residues long. CDR3 DNA: TGTGCCAGCAGCGTAGGGGGCGCAGAGACTGAAGCTTTCTTT. The encoded protein is CASSVGGAETEAFF.

The chain links TRBV18 to TRBJ1-6; possibly TRBD1 for D (6 bases). The CDR3 runs to 15 residues. Germline assignment: CDR1 KGHSH and CDR2 LQKENI. V lost 2 bases to trimming and J lost 6 bases, with 11 bases between them. CDR3 DNA sequence: TGTGCCAGCTCACCAGTGGACAGTTTTAATTCACCCCTCCACTTT. Translating it yields CASSPVDSFNSPLHF.

This chain's CDR3 is CASSPGRQLNTEAFF. In DNA form, the CDR3 reads TGTGCCAGCAGTCCGGGTAGACAGTTGAACACTGAAGCTTTCTTT. The chain couples TRBV28 to TRBJ1-1, with a tentative D call TRBD1 (5 bases). This CDR3 spans 15 amino acids. Germline V gives CDR1 MDHEN, CDR2 SYDVKM. Between the trimmed V and J ends, which lost 5 bases and 0 bases, there was a span of 13 bases.

V and J are TRBV7-3 and TRBJ2-7, with a tentative D call TRBD1 (5 bases). V was cut by 6 bases and J by 3 bases, with 15 bases left in between. Germline CDR1 reads SGHTA; CDR2 reads FQGTGA. CDR3 length: 14 residues. This CDR3 reads CASSRVVGDYEQYF. CDR3 nucleotide sequence: TGTGCCAGCAGTAGAGTGGTAGGGGACTACGAGCAGTACTTC.

This clone was seen once. The chain has TRBV5-6 and TRBJ2-7; weak D call: TRBD1 (5 bases). V lost 4 bases, J lost 4 bases, and 15 bases lay in between. The CDR3 totals 14 residues. From germline, CDR1 is SGHDT and CDR2 YYEEEE. This chain's CDR3 is CASSIGGALYEQYF. In DNA, the CDR3 is TGTGCCAGCAGCATCGGTGGGGCATTATACGAGCAGTACTTC. Using reference TRBV5-6 and TRBJ2-7 for the parts outside the CDR3, the full variable domain is DAGVTQSPTHLIKTRGQQVTLRCSPKSGHDTVSWYQQALGQGPQFIFQYYEEEERQRGNFPDRFSGHQFPNYSSELNVNALLLGDSALYLCASSIGGALYEQYFGPGTRLTVT.

The rearrangement uses TRBV6-6 and TRBJ2-3; TRBD2 agrees at 14 bases. The CDR3 has 14 residues. The J segment lost 15 bases and the V segment lost 2 bases, leaving 7 bases of the junction unmatched. The germline gives CDR1 MNHNY, CDR2 SVGAGI (reference sequence). CDR3 in DNA: TGTGCCAGCAGTTACGGGACTAGCGGGGGCCCCCTCTATTTT. Its translation is CASSYGTSGGPLYF.

The chain combines TRBV6-5 with TRBJ2-3; D may be TRBD2 (6 bases). The CDR3 covers 14 residues. The germline V gene has CDR1 MNHEY and CDR2 SVGAGI. V gave up 4 bases and J gave up 4 bases, with 12 bases separating them. CDR3 coding DNA: TGTGCCAGCAGTTCCCTAGCGAAGTCAGATACGCAGTATTTT. Translation gives CASSSLAKSDTQYF.

The chain couples TRBV5-1 to TRBJ2-2; TRBD1 agrees at 7 bases. CDR1 SGHRS and CDR2 YFSETQ come from the germline V gene. Trimming removed 0 bases from V and 3 bases from J; junction bases left unmatched: 5. This CDR3 spans 16 amino acids. The CDR3 coding sequence is TGCGCCAGCAGCTTGGTAGGGACAGATCACACCGGGGAGCTGTTTTTT. It is translated as CASSLVGTDHTGELFF. Full variable domain (outside the CDR3, taken from reference TRBV5-1 and TRBJ2-2): KAGVTQTPRYLIKTRGQQVTLSCSPISGHRSVSWYQQTPGQGLQFLFEYFSETQRNKGNFPGRFSGRQFSNSRSEMNVSTLELGDSALYLCASSLVGTDHTGELFFGEGSRLTVL.

This clone was detected once. In DNA form, the CDR3 reads TGTGCCAGCAGCTACGTAGAGGACACTGAAGCTTTCTTT. This encodes CASSYVEDTEAFF. J is TRBJ1-1 and V is TRBV7-9; D gene uncertain. Trimming stripped 4 bases from V and 3 bases from J, with 9 bases between. The germline V gene encodes CDR1 SEHNR and CDR2 FQNEAQ (reference sequence). The CDR3 length is 13 residues.

Here the CDR3 reads CASSYRQGAGELFF. In DNA, the CDR3 is TGCGCCAGCAGCTACCGACAGGGGGCCGGGGAGCTGTTTTTT. The gene calls are TRBV5-1 and TRBJ2-2, with 9 bases identical to TRBD1. The CDR3 has 14 residues. CDR1 and CDR2 (germline): SGHRS, YFSETQ. The V segment lost 3 bases and the J segment 6 bases; nucleotides outside the gene matches: 3.

This clone was recorded once. The chain is built from TRBV9 and TRBJ1-1; 8 bases fit TRBD1. Trimming took 3 bases from V and 1 from J; bases not matched to a gene: 2. CDR3 length: 14 residues. CDR1 SGDLS and CDR2 YYNGEE come from the germline V gene. The CDR3 region is CASSGDRGNTEAFF. CDR3 in DNA: TGTGCCAGCAGCGGTGACAGGGGGAACACTGAAGCTTTCTTT.

The chain is built from TRBV13 and TRBJ2-7; 10 bases are shared with TRBD2. Unmatched junction bases numbered 6, after V lost 5 bases and J lost 2 bases. The CDR3 runs to 15 residues. The germline CDR1 and CDR2 sequences are PRHDT and FYEKMQ (reference sequence). As DNA, the CDR3 is TGTGCCAGCAGCACCTGGACTAGCGGAGCCTACGAGCAGTACTTC. Translating gives CASSTWTSGAYEQYF.

This chain links TRBV5-4 with TRBJ2-1; 7 positions match TRBD2. The CDR3 covers 18 residues. V dropped 0 bases and J dropped 5; count of bases not matched to a gene: 14. Germline V gene data show CDR1 as SGHNT and CDR2 as YYREEE (reference sequence). The CDR3 sequence: CASSLGRGDPNPDNEQFF. CDR3 nucleotides: TGTGCCAGCAGCTTGGGTCGGGGGGACCCCAACCCCGACAATGAGCAGTTCTTC.

The J gene is TRBJ1-1, the V gene TRBV15; 9 bases match TRBD1. Germline CDR1 LNHNV, CDR2 YYDKDF (reference sequence). CDR3 size: 17 residues. J lost 2 bases, V lost 3 bases, and 10 bases had no gene match. CDR3 DNA: TGTGCCACCAGCAGGGATGCCGGACAGGGGTATAACACTGAAGCTTTCTTT. Protein: CATSRDAGQGYNTEAFF.